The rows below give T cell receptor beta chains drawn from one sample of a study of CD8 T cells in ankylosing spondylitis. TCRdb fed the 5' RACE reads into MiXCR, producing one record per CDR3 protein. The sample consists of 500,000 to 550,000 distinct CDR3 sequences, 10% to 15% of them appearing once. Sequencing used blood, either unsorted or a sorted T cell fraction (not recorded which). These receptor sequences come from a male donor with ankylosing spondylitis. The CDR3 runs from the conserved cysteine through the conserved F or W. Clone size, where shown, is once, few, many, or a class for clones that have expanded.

CDR3: CASSVRGLDNEQFF; V: TRBV12-3/TRBV12-4; J: TRBJ2-1; size: NA
CDR3: CSVLGGQYNEQFF; V: TRBV29-1; J: TRBJ2-1; size: many
CDR3: CASSDSRPGTQYF; V: TRBV6-4; J: TRBJ2-3; size: NA
CDR3: CATSSPLAGVSDEQFF; V: TRBV24-1; J: TRBJ2-1; size: NA
CDR3: CASSESPGRKTQYF; V: TRBV2; J: TRBJ2-5; size: few
CDR3: CATSDLASGNFEQFF; V: TRBV24-1; J: TRBJ2-1; size: few
CDR3: CASSFDPGGEQFF; V: TRBV5-1; J: TRBJ2-1; size: NA
CDR3: CASSPPGEGYTF; V: TRBV7-2; J: TRBJ1-2; size: NA
CDR3: CASSFRATGELFF; V: TRBV7-2; J: TRBJ2-2; size: few
CDR3: CASSLGGGSEKLFF; V: TRBV11-2; J: TRBJ1-4; size: few
CDR3: CSARTGYNSPLHF; V: TRBV20-1; J: TRBJ1-6; size: NA
CDR3: CASRSTGGGSYEQYF; V: TRBV7-9; J: TRBJ2-7; size: NA
CDR3: CASSSGRDTQYF; V: TRBV7-9; J: TRBJ2-3; size: NA
CDR3: CASSLGPFSNQPQHF; V: TRBV12-3/TRBV12-4; J: TRBJ1-5; size: NA
CDR3: CASNPSGTTSYEQYF; V: TRBV28; J: TRBJ2-7; size: few
CDR3: CSVDLAGTSGIEQYF; V: TRBV29-1; J: TRBJ2-7; size: NA
CDR3: CASSPVRILGYGYTF; V: TRBV12-3/TRBV12-4; J: TRBJ1-2; size: NA
CDR3: CASSTNLGDTQYF; V: TRBV11-2; J: TRBJ2-3; size: NA
CDR3: CASRQNNEQFF; V: TRBV12-3/TRBV12-4; J: TRBJ2-1; size: many
CDR3: CASSLGLETQYF; V: TRBV7-8; J: TRBJ2-5; size: many
CDR3: CASSEVGAGTEAFF; V: TRBV6-1; J: TRBJ1-1; size: NA
CDR3: CASSLLGGDDEQYF; V: TRBV7-9; J: TRBJ2-7; size: many
CDR3: CASTRTGGWNSPLHF; V: TRBV12-3/TRBV12-4; J: TRBJ1-6; size: NA
CDR3: CASSAWATNEKLFF; V: TRBV2; J: TRBJ1-4; size: NA
CDR3: CASQLGGGPGKHGYTF; V: TRBV28; J: TRBJ1-2; size: many
CDR3: CASSPSGSTKTQYF; V: TRBV12-3/TRBV12-4; J: TRBJ2-5; size: many
CDR3: CASSSERVFNEQYF; V: TRBV11-2; J: TRBJ2-7; size: NA
CDR3: CASSKSSGSTDTQYF; V: TRBV5-4; J: TRBJ2-3; size: few
CDR3: CSARDRRAGGTGELFF; V: TRBV20-1; J: TRBJ2-2; size: few
CDR3: CASSIQTGAGNEQFF; V: TRBV5-1; J: TRBJ2-1; size: many
CDR3: CASSLDTGGPGEQFF; V: TRBV5-1; J: TRBJ2-1; size: many
CDR3: CASSEALHRQETQYF; V: TRBV2; J: TRBJ2-5; size: few
CDR3: CASSLSRTADTEAFF; V: TRBV7-8; J: TRBJ1-1; size: few
CDR3: CMTEQETQYF; V: TRBV20-1; J: TRBJ2-5; size: many
CDR3: CSARDVRVNTEAFF; V: TRBV20-1; J: TRBJ1-1; size: few
CDR3: CASSEKTSGSSYNEQFF; V: TRBV6-1; J: TRBJ2-1; size: NA
CDR3: CSASETRGGRTEAFF; V: TRBV20-1; J: TRBJ1-1; size: few
CDR3: CASSTSPSGVNTGELFF; V: TRBV18; J: TRBJ2-2; size: NA
CDR3: CSARERAGDTIYF; V: TRBV20-1; J: TRBJ1-3; size: NA
CDR3: CATSREHDIYGYTF; V: TRBV15; J: TRBJ1-2; size: NA
CDR3: CASSLLHPPDTF; V: TRBV5-5; J: TRBJ1-2; size: NA
CDR3: CASRAPRAGYTF; V: TRBV11-2; J: TRBJ1-2; size: NA
CDR3: CASRGETGDNSPLHF; V: TRBV6-1; J: TRBJ1-6; size: NA
CDR3: CASSSQGADGELFF; V: TRBV5-1; J: TRBJ2-2; size: many